The 15 T cell receptor beta chains below were found in one sample sequenced in a study of cytomegalovirus exposure and HLA in healthy donors. TCRdb keeps only in-frame clones here, not all; method: immunoSEQ multiplex PCR. Here the sample spans 220,000 or so clones, approximately 88% being singletons. Material: PBMCs. Every receptor here comes from a woman in her twenties or thirties in good health and CMV-seropositive.

This chain joins TRBV2 and TRBJ2-5; possibly TRBD2 for D (6 bases). This CDR3 spans 12 amino acids. V was shortened by 5 bases and J by 4 bases, with 8 bases between the two germline ends. Germline lookup yields CDR1 SNHLY and CDR2 FYNNEI. CDR3 protein: CASSPTRETQYF. The DNA of the CDR3 is TGTGCCAGCAGTCCGACTAGAGAGACCCAGTACTTC.

The chain employs TRBV7-9 and TRBJ1-1, with D hard to call. V was pared by 5 bases and J by 5 bases, with 15 bases between. The germline CDR1 and CDR2 sequences are SEHNR and FQNEAQ (reference sequence). This CDR3 has 14 residues. CDR3 residues: CASSGGSGMTEAFF. DNA for the CDR3: TGTGCCAGCAGCGGCGGCAGTGGGATGACTGAAGCTTTCTTT.

The chain recombines TRBV6-6 with TRBJ1-5; no clear D gene. Deletions cut 0 bases from V and 1 base from J, with 10 bases between. The CDR3 consists of 16 residues. Germline CDR1 and CDR2: MNHNY and SVGAGI (reference sequence). CDR3 in DNA: TGTGCCAGCAGTTACTCATATCCCAGCAGCAATCAGCCCCAGCATTTT. It is translated as CASSYSYPSSNQPQHF.

This chain links TRBV5-6 with TRBJ1-1, with unresolved D. Germline CDR1 is SGHDT and CDR2 is YYEEEE. V was pared by 3 bases and J by 1 base, with 10 bases between. The CDR3 has 14 residues. The CDR3 sequence: CASSWDSENTEAFF. The CDR3 bases are TGTGCCAGCAGCTGGGATTCGGAGAACACTGAAGCTTTCTTT.

This chain connects TRBV9 to TRBJ2-1; D is uncertain. The CDR3 runs to 13 residues. V was trimmed by 0 bases and J by 4 bases, leaving 5 bases between them. Germline CDR1 reads SGDLS; CDR2 reads YYNGEE. The DNA for the CDR3 is TGTGCCAGCAGCGTAGGGTCTTACAATGAGCAGTTCTTC. It codes for CASSVGSYNEQFF.

This rearrangement joins TRBV6-1 to TRBJ1-1; maybe TRBD1 (5 bases). From germline, CDR1 is MNHNS and CDR2 SASEGT. Trimming took 4 bases from V and 5 from J, leaving 14 bases between them. CDR3 size: 14 residues. The CDR3 loop reads CASSVTSSGTEAFF. The CDR3 DNA reads TGTGCCAGCAGTGTCACTTCTTCAGGGACTGAAGCTTTCTTT.

Comment on this clone: The sample has other DNA sequences that encode this CDR3 too. The rearrangement uses TRBV9 and TRBJ2-2, with 10 positions matching TRBD2. Germline V lookup: CDR1 SGDLS, CDR2 YYNGEE. Unmatched junction bases numbered 3, after V lost 1 base and J lost 3 bases. This CDR3 region has 16 residues. The CDR3, as DNA: TGTGCCAGCAGCGTACTAGCGGGGGAATACACCGGGGAGCTGTTTTTT. The encoded protein is CASSVLAGEYTGELFF.

The V gene is TRBV27, the J gene TRBJ1-3, with D unresolved. Per germline, CDR1 MNHEY and CDR2 SMNVEV (reference sequence). With 5 bases removed from V and 0 bases from J, the gap between germline ends came to 14 bases. The length of the CDR3 is 16 residues. The CDR3 loop is CASSLPDLISGNTIYF. The CDR3 DNA reads as TGTGCCAGCAGTCTTCCGGACCTTATCTCTGGAAACACCATATATTTT.

About this clone: At the DNA level, this CDR3 is encoded by other sequences in the same sample as well. This chain uses TRBV5-1 with TRBJ1-2, with a weak D call TRBD1 (5 bases). Per the germline V gene, CDR1 is SGHRS and CDR2 is YFSETQ. CDR3 size: 13 residues. Trimming took off 0 bases at V and 5 bases at J, with 8 bases between the two ends. The CDR3 spells CASSLAGGYGYTF. The CDR3 DNA follows: TGCGCCAGCAGCTTGGCCGGGGGGTATGGCTACACCTTC.

This clone was picked up one time. DNA of the CDR3: TGCGCCAGCAGCCCAGGGACTAGCGGATACGAGCAGTACTTC. Its translation: CASSPGTSGYEQYF. The chain couples TRBV5-1 to TRBJ2-7, with 11 bases identical to TRBD2. V lost 4 bases to trimming and J lost 4 bases; unmatched junction nucleotides: 4. Germline CDR1 and CDR2: SGHRS and YFSETQ. The CDR3 sequence is 14 residues long.

V and J are TRBV11-1 and TRBJ1-1; D gene unclear. V dropped 2 bases and J dropped 6 bases, with 13 bases sitting between them. This CDR3 comprises 14 residues. Germline lookup yields CDR1 SGHAT and CDR2 FQDESV (reference sequence). CDR3 in DNA: TGTGCCAGCAGCTTACCGTATCCCGCGGCTGAAGCTTTCTTT. Translation gives CASSLPYPAAEAFF.

V usage is TRBV29-1 and J usage is TRBJ2-5, with TRBD2 identical over 12 bases. The CDR3 has 15 amino acids. The ends lost 3 bases at V and 4 bases at J; junction bases unmatched: 6. Per germline, CDR1 SQVTM and CDR2 ANQGSEA. The CDR3: CSVETSGSGGETQYF. The CDR3 bases are TGCAGCGTTGAGACTAGCGGGAGCGGAGGAGAGACCCAGTACTTC. The full variable domain, rest sourced from reference TRBV29-1 and TRBJ2-5, is SAVISQKPSRDICQRGTSLTIQCQVDSQVTMMFWYRQQPGQSLTLIATANQGSEATYESGFVIDKFPISRPNLTFSTLTVSNMSPEDSSIYLCSVETSGSGGETQYFGPGTRLLVL.

The rearrangement links TRBV30 to TRBJ1-2; D possibly corresponds to TRBD1 (5 bases). Germline V gene data show CDR1 as GTSNPN and CDR2 as SVGIG (reference sequence). The CDR3 is made up of 14 amino acids. Trimming removed 3 bases at V and 2 bases at J, with 13 bases between. This CDR3 is CAWRGDGINYGYTF. The DNA for the CDR3 is TGTGCCTGGAGAGGGGACGGGATAAACTATGGCTACACCTTC.

The rearrangement links TRBV6-1 to TRBJ2-7, with D possibly TRBD1 on 6 matching bases. The V gene's germline CDR1 is MNHNS and CDR2 SASEGT. The V end lost 2 bases, the J end lost 4 bases, and 15 bases lay between the germline ends. The CDR3 contains 15 residues. DNA of the CDR3: TGTGCCAGCAGTGAATCCAAAGAGACAGGTTACGAGCAGTACTTC. Encoded protein: CASSESKETGYEQYF.

In this sample, this clone is medium-sized. This chain joins TRBV4-2 and TRBJ2-1, with 11 bases aligning to TRBD2. CDR1 and CDR2 (germline): LGHNA, YNFKEQ. J lost 3 bases, V lost 0 bases, and 1 base had no gene match. The CDR3 has 16 residues. Here the CDR3 reads CASSQDGTSGYNEQFF. CDR3 in DNA: TGTGCCAGCAGCCAAGATGGGACTAGCGGCTACAATGAGCAGTTCTTC.